This entry lists 26 T cell receptor beta chains sequenced from one sample in a study of T cell repertoires in ileal Crohn's disease. Time point indicated: inflamed ileum from the surgical specimen. The table came from immunoSEQ multiplex PCR; TCRdb's copy has only in-frame clones and leaves some out. The table has around 9,700 clones, roughly 84% seen once; the top ten hold over 7.5%. The specimen sequenced was ileal tissue. Receptor source: an adult with Crohn's disease.

V gene TRBV5-1 combines with J gene TRBJ1-5; D is ambiguous. This CDR3 is built from 15 residues. Trimming pared 1 base from V and 0 bases from J, leaving 8 bases between. Germline V gives CDR1 SGHRS, CDR2 YFSETQ. CDR3 in DNA: TGCGCCAGCAGCTTGACACCTTATAGCAATCAGCCCCAGCATTTT. Translation gives CASSLTPYSNQPQHF.

This clone was seen once. V usage is TRBV27 and J usage is TRBJ2-7; 14 bases match TRBD2. This CDR3 comprises 17 residues. The J segment lost 6 bases and the V segment lost 5 bases, leaving 12 bases of the junction unmatched. Germline V CDR1 and CDR2: MNHEY, SMNVEV (reference sequence). The DNA for the CDR3 is TGTGCCAGCAGTCCGCCGGGACTAGCGGGAGTAGTAGGCGAGCAGTACTTC. Its translation is CASSPPGLAGVVGEQYF.

This chain joins TRBV19 and TRBJ1-1, with 7 bases matching TRBD1. CDR1 is LNHDA and CDR2 is SQIVND in the germline V gene (reference sequence). V dropped 5 bases and J dropped 1; count of bases not matched to a gene: 7. There are 15 residues in the CDR3. The CDR3: CASSLHRTGNTEAFF. Written as DNA, the CDR3 is TGTGCCAGTAGTCTCCACCGGACAGGGAACACTGAAGCTTTCTTT.

The V and J genes are TRBV27 and TRBJ2-4; TRBD2 agrees at 15 bases. This CDR3 comprises 19 residues. V was pared by 6 bases and J by 4 bases, with 13 bases of the junction left unmatched. Germline CDR1 MNHEY, CDR2 SMNVEV (reference sequence). CDR3 sequence reads: CASSLYRGTSGRTKNIQYF. DNA of the CDR3: TGTGCCAGCAGCCTTTACCGCGGGACTAGCGGGAGGACAAAAAACATTCAGTACTTC.

This clone was seen a handful of times. This chain connects TRBV7-9 to TRBJ2-1; D is ambiguous. Germline CDR1 is SEHNR and CDR2 is FQNEAQ (reference sequence). The CDR3 covers 12 residues. V dropped 5 bases and J dropped 6 bases, with 8 bases sitting between them. DNA for the CDR3: TGTGCCAGCAGCAGAGGACCCAATGAGCAGTTCTTC. Protein: CASSRGPNEQFF.

The chain carries TRBV29-1 and TRBJ1-1, with no clear D. This CDR3 is 13 amino acids long. The germline V gene has CDR1 SQVTM and CDR2 ANQGSEA. Trimming stripped 4 bases from V and 1 base from J, with 10 bases between. CDR3 bases: TGCAGCGTTGTTCCGGGCAGGAACACTGAAGCTTTCTTT. It codes for CSVVPGRNTEAFF.

CDR3 DNA sequence: TGTGCCTGGAACCGGGACAACACAGATACGCAGTATTTT. Its translation is CAWNRDNTDTQYF. This chain joins TRBV30 and TRBJ2-3, with a tentative D call TRBD1 (6 bases). This CDR3 is 13 amino acids long. Germline lookup yields CDR1 GTSNPN and CDR2 SVGIG (reference sequence). V was cut by 4 bases and J by 2 bases, with 10 bases left in between.

The chain uses TRBV7-2 and TRBJ1-5; D not resolved. V lost 0 bases, J lost 0 bases, and 12 bases lay in between. Germline V lookup: CDR1 SGHTA, CDR2 FQGNSA. The CDR3 contains 17 residues. The CDR3 region is CASSLAAQIYSNQPQHF. CDR3 bases: TGTGCCAGCAGCTTAGCCGCTCAGATTTATAGCAATCAGCCCCAGCATTTT. The whole variable domain, remainder taken from reference TRBV7-2 and TRBJ1-5, is GAGVSQSPSNKVTEKGKDVELRCDPISGHTALYWYRQSLGQGLEFLIYFQGNSAPDKSGLPSDRFSAERTGGSVSTLTIQRTQQEDSAVYLCASSLAAQIYSNQPQHFGDGTRLSIL.

This clone was counted once. CDR3 loop: CASSLGTPTPNTEAFF. The DNA of the CDR3 is TGCGCCAGCAGCTTGGGTACACCCACCCCGAACACTGAAGCTTTCTTT. The chain couples TRBV5-1 to TRBJ1-1, with no clear D. The germline CDR1 and CDR2 sequences are SGHRS and YFSETQ. V was pared by 0 bases and J by 1 base, with 13 bases between. This CDR3 region has 16 residues.

The CDR3 DNA follows: TGTGCCAGCAGCTTAGGGGGGACTAGCGGGAGAGGGGAGCTGTTTTTT. It translates to CASSLGGTSGRGELFF. V and J are TRBV7-2 and TRBJ2-2, with TRBD2 identical over 14 bases. Per germline, CDR1 SGHTA and CDR2 FQGNSA. After removal of 1 base from V and 8 bases from J, the junction contained 3 bases not matched to a gene. There are 16 residues in the CDR3. The full variable domain, in which reference TRBV7-2 and TRBJ2-2 provide the parts outside the CDR3, is GAGVSQSPSNKVTEKGKDVELRCDPISGHTALYWYRQSLGQGLEFLIYFQGNSAPDKSGLPSDRFSAERTGGSVSTLTIQRTQQEDSAVYLCASSLGGTSGRGELFFGEGSRLTVL.

The chain combines TRBV18 with TRBJ2-7; D may match TRBD1 or TRBD2 (6 bases each). Germline CDR1 is KGHSH and CDR2 is LQKENI. V was cut by 3 bases and J by 3 bases, with 15 bases left in between. This CDR3 has 15 amino acids. The CDR3 region is CASSPNGGRGYEQYV. The CDR3 nucleotides are TGTGCCAGCTCACCGAACGGGGGCCGGGGCTACGAGCAGTACGTC.

V and J are TRBV11-2 and TRBJ2-4; TRBD2 might be the D (5 bases). Germline CDR1 and CDR2: SGHAT and FQNNGV. V was pared by 5 bases and J by 2 bases, with 13 bases between. This CDR3 has 15 amino acids. The CDR3 coding sequence is TGTGCCAGCAGCCCCCCAGAGGGCCCCAAAAACATTCAGTACTTC. Protein product: CASSPPEGPKNIQYF. The whole variable domain, filled in from reference TRBV11-2 and TRBJ2-4, reads EAGVAQSPRYKIIEKRQSVAFWCNPISGHATLYWYQQILGQGPKLLIQFQNNGVVDDSQLPKDRFSAERLKGVDSTLKIQPAKLEDSAVYLCASSPPEGPKNIQYFGAGTRLSVL.

The rearrangement joins TRBV7-9 to TRBJ2-3; D is possibly TRBD2 (6 bases). CDR1 is SEHNR and CDR2 is FQNEAQ in the germline V gene (reference sequence). V lost 4 bases and J lost 5, with 22 bases in between. The CDR3 has 17 amino acids. CDR3 bases: TGTGCCAGCAGCTCGCCGGTGAACCCGGAGGGAGAAGATACGCAGTATTTT. It encodes CASSSPVNPEGEDTQYF.

The chain uses TRBV9 and TRBJ2-4, with a weak D call TRBD2 (5 bases). CDR1 and CDR2 (germline): SGDLS, YYNGEE. The CDR3 totals 14 residues. V dropped 7 bases and J dropped 8 bases, with 19 bases sitting between them. CDR3 in DNA: TGTGCCAGCTCCCTCGATAGCGAGCTACACATTCAGTACTTC. Translated: CASSLDSELHIQYF.

The gene calls are TRBV12-5 and TRBJ2-7, with D tentatively TRBD1 (5 bases). The CDR3 is 11 residues long. The V gene lost 7 bases and the J gene lost 4 bases, with 8 bases spanning the gap. Germline V gene sequence: CDR1 LGHNT, CDR2 FRNRAP. This CDR3 reads CASARAYEQYF. In nucleotides, the CDR3 is TGTGCTAGTGCCAGGGCTTACGAGCAGTACTTC.

The rearrangement uses TRBV10-3 and TRBJ1-5; TRBD1 might be the D (5 bases). CDR1 and CDR2 (germline): ENHRY, SYGVKD. V lost 3 bases to trimming and J lost 2 bases, with 17 bases between them. The CDR3 is 17 residues long. CDR3 nucleotide sequence: TGTGCCATCAGTGATTGGGACCGCACGGGGGGCAATCAGCCCCAGCATTTT. This translates into CAISDWDRTGGNQPQHF.

The rearrangement links TRBV30 to TRBJ1-2; D is ambiguous. This CDR3 has 12 residues. V lost 2 bases and J 7 bases, leaving 11 bases between the germline ends. The germline V gene encodes CDR1 GTSNPN and CDR2 SVGIG (reference sequence). The CDR3 reads CAWSLTKTGYTF. The CDR3 nucleotides are TGTGCCTGGAGTCTCACAAAGACTGGCTACACCTTC.

This sequence joins TRBV2 and TRBJ1-2; D ambiguous. CDR1 SNHLY and CDR2 FYNNEI come from the germline V gene. This CDR3 is built from 13 residues. Trimming pared 2 bases from V and 7 bases from J, leaving 11 bases between. The CDR3 loop reads CASSEIPSVGYTF. The DNA of the CDR3 is TGTGCCAGCAGTGAAATCCCCTCTGTTGGCTACACCTTC. Using reference TRBV2 and TRBJ1-2 for the parts outside the CDR3, the full variable domain is EPEVTQTPSHQVTQMGQEVILRCVPISNHLYFYWYRQILGQKVEFLVSFYNNEISEKSEIFDDQFSVERPDGSNFTLKIRSTKLEDSAMYFCASSEIPSVGYTFGSGTRLTVV.

The chain couples TRBV7-2 to TRBJ2-3; the D gene could be TRBD1 or TRBD2 (5 bases each). CDR3 length equals 12 residues. Trimming took 2 bases from V and 14 from J, leaving 14 bases between them. CDR1 is SGHTA and CDR2 is FQGNSA in the germline V gene. CDR3 nucleotides: TGTGCCAGCAGCTTACAGGGCCACGGAGGGTATTTT. It yields the protein CASSLQGHGGYF.

CDR3 bases: TGTGCCAGCAGCTCGGGACTAGCGGGAAACATTCAGTACTTC. Amino acids: CASSSGLAGNIQYF. The chain joins TRBV11-1 to TRBJ2-4; TRBD2 matches at 12 bases. J gave up 6 bases and V 4 bases, and 1 base lay outside the gene matches. Germline V gene sequence: CDR1 SGHAT, CDR2 FQDESV (reference sequence). This CDR3 spans 14 amino acids.

On this clone itself: The sample holds other DNA sequences that translate to the same CDR3. V and J are TRBV5-1 and TRBJ2-1; 9 bases match TRBD1. The V gene's germline CDR1 is SGHRS and CDR2 YFSETQ. The CDR3 contains 13 residues. With 0 bases clipped from V and 10 bases from J, the junction kept 2 bases outside the gene matches. CDR3 nucleotides: TGCGCCAGCAGCTTGGGACAGGGGGGGGAGCAGTTCTTC. Residues: CASSLGQGGEQFF. Supplemented by reference TRBV5-1 and TRBJ2-1, the full variable domain reads KAGVTQTPRYLIKTRGQQVTLSCSPISGHRSVSWYQQTPGQGLQFLFEYFSETQRNKGNFPGRFSGRQFSNSRSEMNVSTLELGDSALYLCASSLGQGGEQFFGPGTRLTVL.

The J gene is TRBJ1-3, the V gene TRBV19; D unresolved. Germline values: CDR1 LNHDA, CDR2 SQIVND (reference sequence). V gave up 0 bases and J gave up 0 bases, with 3 bases separating them. There are 14 residues in the CDR3. The CDR3: CASSIEVSGNTIYF. CDR3 DNA sequence: TGTGCCAGTAGTATAGAGGTCTCTGGAAACACCATATATTTT. The full variable domain, its missing parts supplied by reference TRBV19 and TRBJ1-3, is DGGITQSPKYLFRKEGQNVTLSCEQNLNHDAMYWYRQDPGQGLRLIYYSQIVNDFQKGDIAEGYSVSREKKESFPLTVTSAQKNPTAFYLCASSIEVSGNTIYFGEGSWLTVV.

The rearrangement links TRBV15 to TRBJ2-1; D is undetermined. V lost 0 bases, J lost 10 bases, and 10 bases lay in between. Germline V lookup: CDR1 LNHNV, CDR2 YYDKDF (reference sequence). The length of the CDR3 is 13 residues. This CDR3 is CATSRDPWWEQFF. The CDR3 coding sequence is TGTGCCACCAGCAGAGATCCATGGTGGGAGCAGTTCTTC.

As concerns this clone: Sequence at one end of the junction differs from germline and may be a read error. This chain's CDR3 is CASSWDFQETQYF. Here the CDR3 DNA reads TGTGCTAGCAGCTGGGACTTCCAAGAGACCCAGTACTTC. The rearrangement uses TRBV7-7 and TRBJ2-5; perhaps TRBD2 as D (6 bases). In germline, CDR1 is SSHAT, CDR2 FNYEAQ (reference sequence). This CDR3 region has 13 residues.

The J gene is TRBJ1-1, the V gene TRBV28, with D unclear. V was shortened by 3 bases and J by 7 bases, with 9 bases between the two germline ends. Per the germline V gene, CDR1 is MDHEN and CDR2 is SYDVKM. This CDR3 contains 12 residues. Here the CDR3 reads CASSFGRREAFF. CDR3 nucleotide sequence: TGTGCCAGCAGTTTTGGAAGACGTGAAGCTTTCTTT.

The chain uses TRBV7-2 and TRBJ1-1, with unresolved D. The CDR3 consists of 15 residues. The V gene lost 0 bases and the J gene lost 4 bases, with 12 bases spanning the gap. The V gene's germline CDR1 is SGHTA and CDR2 FQGNSA. The CDR3 nucleotides read TGTGCCAGCAGCTTAGCGCTGGGAGGGTTCACTGAAGCTTTCTTT. This codes for CASSLALGGFTEAFF.